These 23 T cell receptor beta chains were all obtained from the same sample, sequenced in a study of T cells in Graves' hyperthyroidism and ophthalmopathy. RNA transcripts gave rise to amplified TCR beta CDR3 regions. The HTBI primer set served for first-round RT-PCR of the TCR CDR3. TCRdb independently ran MiXCR on the multiplex PCR reads; one entry per CDR3 protein. This sample has 450,000 to 550,000 distinct CDR3 sequences, with about 24% found just once. Sequenced: blood. Receptors were obtained from a woman in her twenties or thirties with Graves' ophthalmopathy.

The V and J genes are TRBV30 and TRBJ2-5; 9 nucleotides line up with TRBD2. The germline V gene has CDR1 GTSNPN and CDR2 SVGIG (reference sequence). With V trimmed by 2 bases and J by 5 bases, 9 bases remained unmatched. This CDR3 is built from 15 residues. CDR3 bases: TGTGCCTGGAGTTTACTAGCGGGTCTGTCCGAGACCCAGTACTTC. Protein: CAWSLLAGLSETQYF.

This clonotype has ten or more counts. The chain combines TRBV6-2 or TRBV6-3 with TRBJ2-7, with D possibly TRBD1 on 5 matching bases. The CDR3 loop spans 14 amino acids. V was shortened by 6 bases and J by 5 bases, with 17 bases between the two germline ends. Germline CDR1 and CDR2: MNHEY and SVGEGT. CDR3 region: CASSQQGRSHEQYF. The CDR3 region has the DNA TGTGCCAGCAGCCAGCAGGGAAGGTCCCACGAGCAGTACTTC.

This clonotype was seen ten or more times. As DNA, the CDR3 is TGCAGCGTTGAATGGCGCAGGGGGCGAACTGAAGCTTTCTTT. Residues: CSVEWRRGRTEAFF. The chain joins TRBV29-1 to TRBJ1-1; 8 bases fit TRBD1. Per the germline V gene, CDR1 is SQVTM and CDR2 is ANQGSEA. J gave up 5 bases and V 2 bases, and 7 bases lay outside the gene matches. This CDR3 comprises 14 residues.

This clonotype was observed a handful of times. The chain links TRBV15 to TRBJ2-7; 7 bases line up with TRBD1. The CDR3 is made up of 16 amino acids. V trimming: 1 base; J trimming: 0 bases; junction bases outside the gene matches: 6. Germline V CDR1 and CDR2: LNHNV, YYDKDF (reference sequence). In DNA, the CDR3 is TGTGCCACCAGCAGAGTTAGAGCAGGGGGCTCCTACGAGCAGTACTTC. Its protein product is CATSRVRAGGSYEQYF. Using reference TRBV15 and TRBJ2-7 for the parts outside the CDR3, the full variable domain is DAMVIQNPRYQVTQFGKPVTLSCSQTLNHNVMYWYQQKSSQAPKLLFHYYDKDFNNEADTPDNFQSRRPNTSFCFLDIRSPGLGDTAMYLCATSRVRAGGSYEQYFGPGTRLTVT.

This clonotype showed up just once. A much larger clone sits a single nucleotide away, making a read error possible. V usage is TRBV20-1 and J usage is TRBJ2-7; possible D gene TRBD2, 6 bases. Germline CDR1 is DFQATT and CDR2 is SNEGSKA (reference sequence). The CDR3 covers 13 residues. V gave up 6 bases and J gave up 0 bases, with 12 bases separating them. This CDR3 reads CSAGTASSYEQYV. The CDR3 DNA follows: TGCAGTGCCGGGACTGCTAGCTCCTACGAGCAGTACGTC.

This rearrangement joins TRBV20-1 to TRBJ2-2; D remains unclear. Looked up from germline, CDR1 is DFQATT and CDR2 is SNEGSKA (reference sequence). The CDR3 covers 13 residues. Trimming took off 2 bases at V and 4 bases at J, with 8 bases between the two ends. The CDR3 sequence is CSARRQITGELFF. Here the CDR3 DNA reads TGCAGTGCTAGAAGGCAGATCACCGGGGAGCTGTTTTTT.

This chain joins TRBV20-1 and TRBJ1-6; 9 bases fit TRBD1. This CDR3 spans 15 amino acids. Looked up from germline, CDR1 is DFQATT and CDR2 is SNEGSKA (reference sequence). The V segment lost 6 bases and the J segment 8 bases; nucleotides outside the gene matches: 11. The CDR3 spells CSADYRDRVDSPLHF. Here the CDR3 DNA reads TGCAGTGCCGACTACCGGGACAGGGTTGATTCACCCCTCCACTTT.

At least ten counts were recorded for this clonotype. V gene TRBV18 combines with J gene TRBJ1-5; D ambiguous. The ends were cut back, 3 bases at V and 1 base at J, with 7 bases in the middle. The CDR3 is made up of 14 amino acids. Per germline, CDR1 KGHSH and CDR2 LQKENI. CDR3 bases: TGTGCCAGCTCACCTCTCGCCAGCAATCAGCCCCAGCATTTT. Translation gives CASSPLASNQPQHF.

The chain joins TRBV11-2 to TRBJ2-5; D ambiguous. CDR1 SGHAT and CDR2 FQNNGV come from the germline V gene. V lost 0 bases and J 2 bases, leaving 13 bases between the germline ends. The CDR3 loop spans 16 amino acids. DNA of the CDR3: TGTGCCAGCAGCTTAGATTTGGCCAGCTATCAAGAGACCCAGTACTTC. Protein: CASSLDLASYQETQYF.

This clonotype was seen many times. V usage is TRBV29-1 and J usage is TRBJ2-7, with D tentatively TRBD1 or TRBD2 (5 bases each). CDR1 and CDR2 (germline): SQVTM, ANQGSEA. Trimming pared 7 bases from V and 3 bases from J, leaving 16 bases between. This CDR3 has 13 residues. The CDR3: CSARDGLFYEQYF. The CDR3 nucleotides are TGCAGCGCCCGGGACGGCCTATTCTACGAGCAGTACTTC.

This clonotype occurred many times. The chain uses TRBV12-3 or TRBV12-4 and TRBJ1-2; D remains unclear. This CDR3 spans 16 amino acids. The V gene lost 3 bases and the J gene lost 0 bases, with 14 bases spanning the gap. CDR3 sequence (DNA): TGTGCCAGCAGTTTTGTAAGGGTAGCGACTAACTATGGCTACACCTTC. Protein sequence: CASSFVRVATNYGYTF.

In this sample, this clonotype turned up a few times. In nucleotides, the CDR3 is TGTGCCAGCAGTTTGGCACAATCGGATCAGCCCCAGCATTTT. It encodes CASSLAQSDQPQHF. V gene TRBV27 combines with J gene TRBJ1-5, with unresolved D. Germline CDR1 reads MNHEY; CDR2 reads SMNVEV (reference sequence). This CDR3 is built from 14 residues. V was pared by 3 bases and J by 5 bases, with 11 bases between.

V is TRBV6-1 and J is TRBJ2-7; 10 bases are shared with TRBD1. The CDR3 is made up of 14 amino acids. V shed 6 bases, J shed 6 bases, and the junction held 8 bases outside the gene matches. Germline CDR1 MNHNS, CDR2 SASEGT. CDR3 residues: CASRDAGQGIEQYF. The DNA for the CDR3 is TGTGCCAGCAGAGACGCGGGACAGGGGATCGAGCAGTACTTC.

The sample holds many counts of this clonotype. V usage is TRBV20-1 and J usage is TRBJ2-5, with 12 bases that match TRBD1. Germline V gene lookup returns CDR1 DFQATT and CDR2 SNEGSKA (reference sequence). The ends lost 3 bases at V and 5 bases at J; junction bases unmatched: 10. The CDR3 consists of 16 residues. CDR3 DNA: TGCAGTGCTAGGGCCGGGACAGGGGGCTCGTGGGAGACCCAGTACTTC. It specifies CSARAGTGGSWETQYF.

This clonotype showed up many times. This sequence joins TRBV12-3 or TRBV12-4 and TRBJ1-1; possible D gene TRBD1, 5 bases. The V and J ends lost 6 bases and 2 bases respectively, with 16 bases between them. This CDR3 has 15 amino acids. CDR3 DNA sequence: TGTGCCAGCAGACCAGGGACCGGGGACAACACTGAAGCTTTCTTT. Its translation: CASRPGTGDNTEAFF.

CDR3 sequence: CVRSYGTSQFKFGYTF. The CDR3 nucleotides are TGTGTCCGCAGTTACGGGACAAGCCAGTTCAAGTTTGGCTACACCTTC. The chain links TRBV6-2 or TRBV6-3 to TRBJ1-2; TRBD1 is a possible D gene (6 bases). The CDR3 has 16 amino acids. Germline assignment: CDR1 MNHEY and CDR2 SVGEGT.

The CDR3: CSARAWARNSYEQYF. The CDR3, as DNA: TGCAGTGCCCGGGCGTGGGCGCGGAACTCCTACGAGCAGTACTTC. The chain carries TRBV20-1 and TRBJ2-7; D is uncertain. This CDR3 spans 15 amino acids. Germline V gene data show CDR1 as DFQATT and CDR2 as SNEGSKA (reference sequence). V shed 6 bases and J shed 0 bases, with 18 bases lying between them.

This clonotype has a count of ten or more. An end of the junction differs from the germline gene, which may be a read error. The V call is TRBV6-2 or TRBV6-3, the J call TRBJ1-2; D gene unclear. Germline V CDR1 and CDR2: MNHEY, SVGEGT. This CDR3 is 12 amino acids long. The DNA of the CDR3 is TGTGCCAGCAGTTTCCGCGACTATGGTTACACCTTC. Translated, it gives CASSFRDYGYTF.

The rearrangement joins TRBV6-1 to TRBJ1-1; no clear D. The CDR3 runs to 12 residues. With 9 bases removed from V and 5 bases from J, the gap between germline ends came to 13 bases. CDR1 and CDR2 (germline): MNHNS, SASEGT. In DNA form, the CDR3 reads TGTGCCAGTACACCGGGAAGGACTGAAGCTTTCTTT. It yields the protein CASTPGRTEAFF.

This clonotype was seen a few times. CDR3 DNA: TGCAGTGCTAGAGATCGGCCCCAGGGCAGCGGGGAGCTGTTTTTT. Its protein product is CSARDRPQGSGELFF. J is TRBJ2-2 and V is TRBV20-1; tentative D call: TRBD1 (5 bases). This CDR3 comprises 15 residues. Looked up from germline, CDR1 is DFQATT and CDR2 is SNEGSKA (reference sequence). Trimming shortened V by 0 bases and J by 7 bases, and 15 bases separated the two germline ends.

This clonotype was detected ten times or more. This rearrangement joins TRBV24-1 to TRBJ2-5; 9 bases agree with TRBD1. V was clipped by 2 bases and J by 4 bases; unmatched bases: 1. The germline V gene encodes CDR1 KGHDR and CDR2 SFDVKD. CDR3 length: 14 residues. The CDR3 DNA is TGTGCCACCAGTGATTCGACAGGGGGAGAGACCCAGTACTTC. Its protein product is CATSDSTGGETQYF.

This clonotype was picked up a small number of times. The genes are TRBV6-1 and TRBJ2-5, with D perhaps assigned TRBD1 or TRBD2 (5 bases each). CDR1 and CDR2 from the germline V gene are MNHNS and SASEGT. This CDR3 spans 13 amino acids. Trimming took off 7 bases at V and 7 bases at J, with 16 bases between the two ends. CDR3 nucleotides: TGTGCCAGCACCAGGACAACCGAGGGGACCCAGTACTTC. Translation gives CASTRTTEGTQYF.

This chain connects TRBV6-5 to TRBJ2-5, with TRBD2 matching over 14 bases. The trim removed 4 bases at V and 4 bases at J, leaving 11 bases unmatched. The CDR3 runs 18 residues. Germline assignment: CDR1 MNHEY and CDR2 SVGAGI. The CDR3 coding sequence is TGTGCCAGCAGTTCCCCGACTAGCGGGGGGGCCTCGGGAGAGACCCAGTACTTC. It translates to CASSSPTSGGASGETQYF.